The rows below give T cell receptor beta chains drawn from one sample of a study of T cell repertoires in cytomegalovirus infection. TCRdb re-called the reads with MiXCR, one entry per CDR3 protein. The sample shows about 190,000 distinct CDR3 sequences, about 30% of them seen only once. Specimen: PBMCs. The receptor set was obtained from a human donor in good health (CMV status not recorded). Some clones in this sample may be carry-over from other donors' samples. Both conserved end residues are trimmed from each CDR3. Each record gives: D gene, V gene, clone size, J gene, CDR3 protein. A D gene is named only where the DNA matches it firmly. Not all rows give a size; the values are once, few, many and, for expanded clones, a class.

D gene: TRBD1
V gene: TRBV27
clone size: many
J gene: TRBJ2-5
CDR3 protein: ASCKYEPGQDFRETQY

D gene: NA
V gene: TRBV12-3/TRBV12-4
clone size: many
J gene: TRBJ2-2
CDR3 protein: ASGQTNTGELF

D gene: NA
V gene: TRBV30
clone size: NA
J gene: TRBJ1-4
CDR3 protein: AWTKFRGLNEKLF

D gene: NA
V gene: TRBV20-1
clone size: NA
J gene: TRBJ2-1
CDR3 protein: SAGQVELNEQF

D gene: TRBD2
V gene: TRBV7-9
clone size: few
J gene: TRBJ2-1
CDR3 protein: ASSVAGSYNEQF

D gene: TRBD1
V gene: TRBV6-1
clone size: many
J gene: TRBJ1-1
CDR3 protein: ASGNGQGDEAF

D gene: TRBD1
V gene: TRBV11-2
clone size: NA
J gene: TRBJ2-7
CDR3 protein: ASSLRGWTGSSYEQY

D gene: NA
V gene: TRBV6-8
clone size: once
J gene: TRBJ1-2
CDR3 protein: ASSRGAQFPDYGYT

D gene: NA
V gene: TRBV19
clone size: few
J gene: TRBJ1-1
CDR3 protein: ASSMGPSPRNTEAF

D gene: NA
V gene: TRBV19
clone size: NA
J gene: TRBJ2-1
CDR3 protein: ASSSIVQHSYNEQF

D gene: NA
V gene: TRBV12-3/TRBV12-4
clone size: few
J gene: TRBJ2-5
CDR3 protein: ASKMGRRETQY

D gene: NA
V gene: TRBV6-6
clone size: few
J gene: TRBJ1-2
CDR3 protein: ASSSSINPGGYT

D gene: NA
V gene: TRBV7-8
clone size: many
J gene: TRBJ1-5
CDR3 protein: ASSLVAEQQPQH

D gene: NA
V gene: TRBV5-1
clone size: few
J gene: TRBJ1-2
CDR3 protein: ASSLSSQVGYYGYT

D gene: TRBD2
V gene: TRBV15
clone size: NA
J gene: TRBJ2-1
CDR3 protein: ATGVAGGGLEQF

D gene: NA
V gene: TRBV6-6
clone size: NA
J gene: TRBJ1-5
CDR3 protein: ASSYSVRLDQPQH

D gene: NA
V gene: TRBV11-3
clone size: NA
J gene: TRBJ2-7
CDR3 protein: ASSQGLVEEQY

D gene: NA
V gene: TRBV19
clone size: NA
J gene: TRBJ1-1
CDR3 protein: ASSIDSGNTEAF

D gene: TRBD1
V gene: TRBV7-6
clone size: NA
J gene: TRBJ1-2
CDR3 protein: ASTALSGRGLYGYT

D gene: TRBD2
V gene: TRBV6-6
clone size: few
J gene: TRBJ2-2
CDR3 protein: ASSPVGTTNTGELF

D gene: TRBD1
V gene: TRBV12-3/TRBV12-4
clone size: NA
J gene: TRBJ2-7
CDR3 protein: ASSPDLDRGLRYEQY

D gene: NA
V gene: TRBV7-6
clone size: many
J gene: TRBJ1-1
CDR3 protein: ASSSGLKNTEAF

D gene: NA
V gene: TRBV14
clone size: NA
J gene: TRBJ1-2
CDR3 protein: ASSRGGGDYGYT

D gene: TRBD1
V gene: TRBV7-3
clone size: few
J gene: TRBJ2-1
CDR3 protein: ASSITGGPYNEQF

D gene: NA
V gene: TRBV7-2
clone size: many
J gene: TRBJ1-5
CDR3 protein: ASSDTGFDNQPQH

D gene: NA
V gene: TRBV25-1
clone size: few
J gene: TRBJ2-7
CDR3 protein: ASSESGVLSYEQY

D gene: NA
V gene: TRBV20-1
clone size: few
J gene: TRBJ1-5
CDR3 protein: SVIQVQPQH

D gene: TRBD1
V gene: TRBV7-8
clone size: NA
J gene: TRBJ1-1
CDR3 protein: ASSSGQGEAF

D gene: TRBD1
V gene: TRBV4-1
clone size: NA
J gene: TRBJ2-5
CDR3 protein: ASRLLGTGGKETQY

D gene: TRBD1
V gene: TRBV12-3/TRBV12-4
clone size: NA
J gene: TRBJ1-1
CDR3 protein: ASSSTGDYTEAF

D gene: TRBD1
V gene: TRBV7-2
clone size: many
J gene: TRBJ1-2
CDR3 protein: ASSFHRGYGYT

D gene: TRBD1
V gene: TRBV7-2
clone size: many
J gene: TRBJ1-4
CDR3 protein: ASSLGTGPNEKLF

D gene: NA
V gene: TRBV10-3
clone size: many
J gene: TRBJ2-7
CDR3 protein: AIRGRLSYEQY

D gene: NA
V gene: TRBV18
clone size: NA
J gene: TRBJ1-6
CDR3 protein: ASSEGGNSPLH

D gene: NA
V gene: TRBV7-9
clone size: many
J gene: TRBJ2-5
CDR3 protein: ASSFEIQETQY

D gene: NA
V gene: TRBV20-1
clone size: few
J gene: TRBJ2-3
CDR3 protein: SAREVGHGTDTQY

D gene: NA
V gene: TRBV7-9
clone size: NA
J gene: TRBJ1-1
CDR3 protein: ASSPQASGGAF

D gene: NA
V gene: TRBV7-8
clone size: NA
J gene: TRBJ1-2
CDR3 protein: ASSQGPGGANYGYT

D gene: NA
V gene: TRBV5-4
clone size: NA
J gene: TRBJ1-1
CDR3 protein: ASSLFREGMNTEAF

D gene: NA
V gene: TRBV7-3
clone size: NA
J gene: TRBJ2-6
CDR3 protein: ASSLGVGDSGANVLT

D gene: NA
V gene: TRBV7-2
clone size: many
J gene: TRBJ1-4
CDR3 protein: ASSSATNEKLF

D gene: TRBD1
V gene: TRBV19
clone size: NA
J gene: TRBJ1-4
CDR3 protein: ASSTGQFTAADEKLF

D gene: NA
V gene: TRBV12-3/TRBV12-4
clone size: NA
J gene: TRBJ2-2
CDR3 protein: ASTQWGVGTGELF

D gene: TRBD2
V gene: TRBV5-1
clone size: NA
J gene: TRBJ2-1
CDR3 protein: ASCSGGDYNEQF

D gene: NA
V gene: TRBV7-2
clone size: few
J gene: TRBJ2-7
CDR3 protein: ASSVGIGTLNEQY

D gene: NA
V gene: TRBV5-1
clone size: NA
J gene: TRBJ2-5
CDR3 protein: ASSSSRAQETQY

D gene: NA
V gene: TRBV4-1
clone size: NA
J gene: TRBJ1-1
CDR3 protein: ASSQDFGVGTEAF

D gene: NA
V gene: TRBV4-2
clone size: once
J gene: TRBJ2-3
CDR3 protein: ASSQDSPDTQY

D gene: NA
V gene: TRBV20-1
clone size: few
J gene: TRBJ2-7
CDR3 protein: SARQGGLDEQY

D gene: NA
V gene: TRBV7-2
clone size: NA
J gene: TRBJ1-2
CDR3 protein: ASSVYRNYGYT

D gene: NA
V gene: TRBV3-1
clone size: NA
J gene: TRBJ2-3
CDR3 protein: ASSQNSGASADTQY

D gene: NA
V gene: TRBV5-8
clone size: few
J gene: TRBJ1-1
CDR3 protein: ASSVFQYGTEAF

D gene: NA
V gene: TRBV7-3
clone size: many
J gene: TRBJ2-3
CDR3 protein: ASSLTITDTQY

D gene: NA
V gene: TRBV7-8
clone size: few
J gene: TRBJ2-2
CDR3 protein: ASSLRGIGTGELF

D gene: NA
V gene: TRBV4-1
clone size: NA
J gene: TRBJ1-2
CDR3 protein: ASSLDSGNRDGYT